The clone carrying this T cell receptor beta chain was counted only a few times. Its antigen remains unidentified. Use of 60 Vbeta and 13 Jbeta primers characterized the PCR. Original data processing: In a later analysis, tens of millions of unique TCR beta chains included roughly 11 million shared by two or more donors. Libraries were prepared by immunoSEQ multiplex PCR; TCRdb keeps only in-frame clonotypes and omits some of them. V, J and clone size derive from that table, while D and trimming were established from the DNA sequence. Among approximately 150,000 clones listed, approximately 80% were seen once. The CDR3 totals 16 residues. Trimming at V came to 1 base and at J to 1 base, leaving 2 bases not matched to a gene. Germline V lookup: CDR1 MDHEN, CDR2 SYDVKM. The record originates from a study of cytomegalovirus exposure and HLA in healthy donors. Across the study: Out of 170 million or so T cells, an earlier analysis found some 110 million unique TCR beta sequences in total.

Overall study results and limits: For TCR beta chains, V- and J-gene trimming was later linked to a missense DCLRE1C variant. In a later analysis, the majority of CMV-associated beta chains seemingly showed HLA restriction.

The sequenced sample consisted of PBMCs. This clonotype was sampled from a man aged 35-49 years in good health and CMV-seronegative. The genes are TRBV28 and TRBJ2-2; 8 positions match TRBD1. The CDR3 coding sequence is TGTGCCAGCAGTTTATCAGGGACAGGGAACACCGGGGAGCTGTTTTTT. Protein: CASSLSGTGNTGELFF. The variable domain in full, with the rest retrieved from reference TRBV28 and TRBJ2-2, is DVKVTQSSRYLVKRTGEKVFLECVQDMDHENMFWYRQDPGLGLRLIYFSYDVKMKEKGDIPEGYSVSREKKERFSLILESASTNQTSMYLCASSLSGTGNTGELFFGEGSRLTVL.